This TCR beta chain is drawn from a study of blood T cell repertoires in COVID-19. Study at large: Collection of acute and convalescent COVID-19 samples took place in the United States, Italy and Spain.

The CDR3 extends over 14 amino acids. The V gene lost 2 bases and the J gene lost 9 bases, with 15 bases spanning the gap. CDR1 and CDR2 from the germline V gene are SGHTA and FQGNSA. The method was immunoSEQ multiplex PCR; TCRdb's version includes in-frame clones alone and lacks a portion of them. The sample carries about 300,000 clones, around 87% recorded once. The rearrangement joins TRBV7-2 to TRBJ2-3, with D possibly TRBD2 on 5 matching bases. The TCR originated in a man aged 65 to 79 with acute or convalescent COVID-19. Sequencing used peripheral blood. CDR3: CASSLFGIGATQYF. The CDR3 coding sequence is TGTGCCAGCAGCTTATTCGGGATCGGTGCGACGCAGTATTTT.